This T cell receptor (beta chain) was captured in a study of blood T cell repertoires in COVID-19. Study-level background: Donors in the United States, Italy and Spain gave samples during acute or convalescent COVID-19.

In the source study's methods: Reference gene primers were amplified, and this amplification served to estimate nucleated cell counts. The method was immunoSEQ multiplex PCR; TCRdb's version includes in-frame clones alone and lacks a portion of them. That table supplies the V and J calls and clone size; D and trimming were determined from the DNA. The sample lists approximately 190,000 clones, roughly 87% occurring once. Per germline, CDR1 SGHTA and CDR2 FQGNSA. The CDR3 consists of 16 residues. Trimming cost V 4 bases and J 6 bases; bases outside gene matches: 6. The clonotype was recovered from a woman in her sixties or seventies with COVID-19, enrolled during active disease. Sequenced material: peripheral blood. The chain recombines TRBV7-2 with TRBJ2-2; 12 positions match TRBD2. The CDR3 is CASSSSGGAVAGELFF. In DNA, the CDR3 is TGTGCCAGCAGCTCTAGCGGGGGGGCGGTGGCCGGGGAGCTGTTTTTT.